This T cell receptor beta chain was found in a study of PD-1 blockade in classical Hodgkin lymphoma. In the study overall: Nivolumab dosed at 3 mg/kg went to patients intravenously every 2 weeks.

Autologous stem cell transplantation was followed by relapse in every patient, and brentuximab vedotin exposure varied. Assay used: immunoSEQ multiplex PCR; TCRdb lists only in-frame clones, some missing. This repertoire shows 80,000 to 100,000 clones, 81% found once; its top ten account for roughly 15%. Germline V gives CDR1 MGHRA, CDR2 YSYEKL. Trimming left V 0 bases short and J 4 bases short, with 15 bases between. The CDR3 length is 17 residues. In its sample, this clone was seen a few times. This receptor was taken from a human donor with classical Hodgkin lymphoma. The chain joins TRBV4-1 to TRBJ1-4; D call uncertain. Sequencing was performed on peripheral blood mononuclear cells (PBMCs), taken before the second cycle of nivolumab. CDR3 region: CASSQDVGPSGNEKLFF. The CDR3 DNA is TGCGCCAGCAGCCAAGATGTAGGGCCTTCGGGTAATGAAAAACTGTTTTTT.